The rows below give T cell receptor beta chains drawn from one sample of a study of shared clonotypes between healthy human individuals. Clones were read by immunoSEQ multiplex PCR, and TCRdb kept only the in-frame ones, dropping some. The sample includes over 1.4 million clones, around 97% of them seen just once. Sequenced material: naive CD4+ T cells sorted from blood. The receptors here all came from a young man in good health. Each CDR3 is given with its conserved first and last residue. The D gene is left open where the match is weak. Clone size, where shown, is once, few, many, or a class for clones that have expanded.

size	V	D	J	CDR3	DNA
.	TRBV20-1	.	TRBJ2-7	CTPNYYEQYF	TGCACCCCAAACTACTACGAGCAGTACTTC
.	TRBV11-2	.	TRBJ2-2	CASSISTWGAGTGELFF	TGTGCCAGCAGCATTTCCACGTGGGGGGCAGGTACCGGGGAGCTGTTTTTT
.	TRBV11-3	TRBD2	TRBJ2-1	CASSAPREASGSTYNEQFF	TGTGCCAGCAGCGCCCCTCGGGAGGCTAGCGGGAGTACCTACAATGAGCAGTTCTTC
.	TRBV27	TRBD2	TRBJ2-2	CASSLWGAGAGRTGELFF	TGTGCCAGCAGTTTATGGGGAGCGGGAGCTGGAAGGACCGGGGAGCTGTTTTTT
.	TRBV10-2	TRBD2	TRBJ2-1	CASSESATSGPMEDNEQFF	TGCGCCAGCAGTGAGTCGGCGACTAGCGGCCCGATGGAGGACAATGAGCAGTTCTTC
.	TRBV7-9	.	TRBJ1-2	CASSLNLGTELGYTF	TGTGCCAGCAGCTTAAATCTCGGGACGGAGTTGGGCTACACCTTC
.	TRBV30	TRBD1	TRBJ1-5	CAWSSGDRVDNQPQHF	TGTGCCTGGAGTTCGGGGGACAGGGTGGACAATCAGCCCCAGCATTTT
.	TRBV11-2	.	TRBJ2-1	CASSPSNEQFF	TGTGCCAGCAGCCCGTCCAATGAGCAGTTCTTC
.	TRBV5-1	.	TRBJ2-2	CASSFSGEGTGELFF	TGCGCCAGCAGCTTTTCAGGGGAGGGCACCGGGGAGCTGTTTTTT
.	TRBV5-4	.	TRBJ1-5	CASGTDNQPQHF	TGTGCCAGCGGCACAGACAATCAGCCCCAGCATTTT
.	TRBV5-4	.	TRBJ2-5	CASSVGTGKARETQYF	TGTGCCAGCAGCGTGGGGACGGGTAAAGCTAGAGAGACCCAGTACTTC
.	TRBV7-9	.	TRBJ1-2	CASSTTGNYGYTF	TGTGCCAGCAGCACCACAGGGAACTATGGCTACACCTTC
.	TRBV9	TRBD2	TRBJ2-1	CASSGPLTSGSIQFF	TGTGCCAGCAGCGGACCCTTGACTAGCGGGAGTATTCAGTTCTTC
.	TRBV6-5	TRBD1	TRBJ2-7	CASRSGTGGYEQYF	TGTGCCAGCAGGTCCGGGACAGGCGGCTACGAGCAGTACTTC
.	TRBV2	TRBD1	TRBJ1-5	CASMGTGDSNQPQHF	TGTGCCAGCATGGGCACAGGGGATAGCAATCAGCCCCAGCATTTT
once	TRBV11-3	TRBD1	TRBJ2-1	CASSPRAGRTGVKDEQFF	TGTGCCAGCAGCCCAAGAGCCGGCCGGACAGGGGTTAAGGATGAGCAGTTCTTC
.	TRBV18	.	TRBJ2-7	CASSPGAVYEQYF	TGTGCCAGCTCGCCGGGGGCCGTCTACGAGCAGTACTTC
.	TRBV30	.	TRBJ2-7	CAWSVLGPGYEQYF	TGTGCCTGGAGTGTACTGGGGCCTGGGTACGAGCAGTACTTC
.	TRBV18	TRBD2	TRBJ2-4	CASSPTSGRALNIQYF	TGTGCCAGCTCACCAACTAGCGGGAGGGCCCTGAACATTCAGTACTTC
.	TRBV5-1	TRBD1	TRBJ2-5	CASSRTGGGPAQYF	TGCGCCAGCAGCAGAACAGGGGGTGGCCCGGCCCAGTACTTC
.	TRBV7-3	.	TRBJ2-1	CASSLNIGSHGNEQFF	TGTGCCAGCAGCTTAAATATCGGGAGCCACGGTAACGAGCAGTTCTTC
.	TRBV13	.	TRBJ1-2	CASSLKLGGTTTVGYTF	TGTGCCAGCAGCCTGAAACTAGGTGGTACTACGACTGTTGGCTACACCTTC
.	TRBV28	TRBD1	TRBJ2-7	CASSLLGTATYEQYF	TGTGCCAGCAGTTTACTCGGGACAGCGACCTACGAGCAGTACTTC
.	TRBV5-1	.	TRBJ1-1	CASSLDRANTEAFF	TGCGCCAGCAGCTTGGACAGAGCGAACACTGAAGCTTTCTTT
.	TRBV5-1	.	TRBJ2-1	CASSLVGAGINEQFF	TGCGCCAGCAGCTTGGTGGGCGCGGGAATAAATGAGCAGTTCTTC
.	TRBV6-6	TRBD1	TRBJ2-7	CASRTQTGTYEQYF	TGTGCCAGCAGAACCCAGACAGGGACCTACGAGCAGTACTTC
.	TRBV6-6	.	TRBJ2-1	CASSYGAGRDEQFF	TGTGCCAGCAGTTACGGGGCGGGAAGGGATGAGCAGTTCTTC
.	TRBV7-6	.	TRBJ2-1	CARGRTAGNEQFF	TGTGCCCGCGGCCGGACAGCGGGCAATGAGCAGTTCTTC
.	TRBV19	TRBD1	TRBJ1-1	CASSTTQGVGTEAFF	TGTGCCAGTAGCACAACCCAGGGGGTAGGGACTGAAGCTTTCTTT
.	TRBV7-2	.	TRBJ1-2	CASSLAAGINNYGYTF	TGTGCCAGCAGCTTAGCCGCTGGGATAAATAACTATGGCTACACCTTC
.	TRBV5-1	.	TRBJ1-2	CASSLGLGQGPHTF	TGCGCCAGCAGCTTGGGACTTGGGCAGGGACCCCACACCTTC
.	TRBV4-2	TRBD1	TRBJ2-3	CASSQIGFGTAPDTQYF	TGTGCCAGCAGCCAAATCGGGTTCGGGACAGCTCCAGATACGCAGTATTTT
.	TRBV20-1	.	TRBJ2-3	CSARRDTQYF	TGCAGTGCTAGAAGAGATACGCAGTATTTT
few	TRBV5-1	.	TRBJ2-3	CASSLEAATQDTQYF	TGCGCCAGCAGCTTGGAAGCCGCTACACAAGATACGCAGTATTTT
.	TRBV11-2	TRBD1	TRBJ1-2	CASSLVWDRDLSGYTF	TGTGCCAGCAGCTTAGTGTGGGACAGGGATTTATCTGGCTACACCTTC
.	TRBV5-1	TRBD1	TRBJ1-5	CASSPTDRGDQPQHF	TGCGCCAGCAGCCCCACGGACAGGGGGGATCAGCCCCAGCATTTT
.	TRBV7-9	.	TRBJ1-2	CASSLRAGSDGYTF	TGTGCCAGCAGCTTAAGGGCAGGATCGGATGGCTACACCTTC
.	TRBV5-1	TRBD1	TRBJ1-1	CASSLVGTGATEAFF	TGCGCCAGCAGCTTGGTGGGGACAGGGGCCACTGAAGCTTTCTTT
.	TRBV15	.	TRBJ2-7	CATSRDPRALGDEQYF	TGTGCCACCAGCAGAGATCCCCGGGCTCTTGGGGACGAGCAGTACTTC
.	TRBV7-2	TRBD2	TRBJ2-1	CASSLRLAEVPPNEQFF	TGTGCCAGCAGCCTACGACTAGCGGAGGTCCCTCCCAATGAGCAGTTCTTC
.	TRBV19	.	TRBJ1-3	CASRLDRRPGGTIYF	TGTGCCAGTCGGTTGGACCGCCGTCCTGGAGGCACCATATATTTT
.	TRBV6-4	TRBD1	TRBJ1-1	CASKAGQLNTEAFF	TGTGCCAGCAAAGCGGGACAGCTGAACACTGAAGCTTTCTTT
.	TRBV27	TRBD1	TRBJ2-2	CASRGQGARVGELFF	TGTGCCAGCCGGGGCCAGGGGGCGCGGGTCGGGGAGCTGTTTTTT
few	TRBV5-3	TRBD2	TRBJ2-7	CARSSLFGAGGTGTYEQYF	TGTGCCAGAAGCTCCCTTTTTGGGGCGGGAGGCACGGGAACCTACGAGCAGTACTTC
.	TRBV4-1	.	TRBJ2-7	CASSQVMGAPVDEQYF	TGCGCCAGCAGCCAAGTAATGGGGGCCCCTGTTGACGAGCAGTACTTC
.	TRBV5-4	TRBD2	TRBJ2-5	CASSLSGGLKETQYF	TGTGCCAGCAGCTTGTCGGGAGGGCTTAAGGAGACCCAGTACTTC
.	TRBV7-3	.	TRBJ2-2	CASSVSASTGELFF	TGTGCCAGCAGCGTTTCTGCCAGTACCGGGGAGCTGTTTTTT
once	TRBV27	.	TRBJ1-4	CASSKRSGEKLFF	TGTGCCAGCAGTAAGAGGTCCGGTGAAAAACTGTTTTTT
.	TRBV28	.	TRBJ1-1	CASSLAQGNAEAFF	TGTGCCAGCAGCTTGGCCCAGGGGAATGCTGAAGCTTTCTTT
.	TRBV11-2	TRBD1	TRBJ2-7	CASSLRDRSQGGFEQYF	TGTGCCAGCAGCTTACGGGACAGGTCTCAAGGGGGATTCGAGCAGTACTTC
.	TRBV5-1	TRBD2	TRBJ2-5	CASSPLWTSGSGETQYF	TGCGCCAGCAGCCCACTATGGACTAGCGGGAGTGGGGAGACCCAGTACTTC
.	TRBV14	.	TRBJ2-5	CASSLQETQYF	TGTGCCAGCAGCCTTCAAGAGACCCAGTACTTC
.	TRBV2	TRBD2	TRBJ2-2	CASSSGLAGTGELFF	TGTGCCAGCAGCTCGGGACTAGCGGGCACCGGGGAGCTGTTTTTT
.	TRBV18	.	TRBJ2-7	CASSSAFGYEQYF	TGTGCCAGCTCATCGGCTTTTGGTTACGAGCAGTACTTC
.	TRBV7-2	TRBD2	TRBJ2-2	CASSLASGSTGELFF	TGTGCCAGCAGCTTAGCCAGCGGGAGTACCGGGGAGCTGTTTTTT